One T cell receptor (beta chain) is described in this entry. Its antigen is as yet unknown. This sample is part of a study of cytomegalovirus exposure and HLA in healthy donors. General observations from the study: The authors considered a cluster of highly shared sequence variants likely to be a sequencing artifact. Presence/absence comparisons presumed near-even sequencing depth among donors.

This CDR3 region has 12 residues. Germline V CDR1 and CDR2: SGHTA, FQGNSA. V lost 5 bases, J lost 5 bases, and 10 bases lay in between. PCR primers comprised 60 Vbeta and 13 Jbeta primers. The data were produced by immunoSEQ multiplex PCR, yet TCRdb's version contains in-frame clones alone and is incomplete. The profile shows about 180,000 clones, 80% to 90% of them singletons. Sequencing was carried out using PBMCs. This sequence originates from a girl under 18 in good health and CMV-seropositive. The chain recombines TRBV7-2 with TRBJ2-7; possible D gene TRBD1, 6 bases. The CDR3 DNA reads as TGTGCCAGCAGCCTAAACAGGGACGAGCAGTACTTC. Amino acids: CASSLNRDEQYF.